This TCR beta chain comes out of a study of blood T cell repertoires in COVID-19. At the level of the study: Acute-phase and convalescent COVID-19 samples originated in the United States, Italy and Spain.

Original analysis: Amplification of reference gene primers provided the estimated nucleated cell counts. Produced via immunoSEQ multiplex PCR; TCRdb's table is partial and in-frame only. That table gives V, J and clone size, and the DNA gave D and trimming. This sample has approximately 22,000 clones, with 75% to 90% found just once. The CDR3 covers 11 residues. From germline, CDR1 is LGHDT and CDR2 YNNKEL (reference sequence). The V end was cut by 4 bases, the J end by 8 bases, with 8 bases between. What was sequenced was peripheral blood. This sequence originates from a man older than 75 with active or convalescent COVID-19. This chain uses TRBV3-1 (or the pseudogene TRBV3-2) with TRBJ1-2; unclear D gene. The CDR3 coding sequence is TGTGCCAGCAGCCGAGGAAGAGGCTACACCTTC. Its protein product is CASSRGRGYTF.